This T cell receptor beta chain derives from a study of shared clonotypes between healthy human individuals. As for the study in general: Researchers drew samples from a couple of women and three men aged 18 to 49.

This table comes from immunoSEQ multiplex PCR, and its TCRdb copy is limited to in-frame clones, with some not included. The sample consists of about 1 million clones, around 74% of them appearing once. A note on this clone: Germline is not matched at one junction end, which may reflect a read error.

All participating donors were Caucasian adults from Nashville, Tennessee. Germline values: CDR1 SEHNR, CDR2 FQNEAQ (reference sequence). CDR3 size: 15 residues. The source material was memory CD4+ T cells sorted from blood. Subset specified: CD45RA-negative fraction. This clonotype originated in a man younger than 35 in good health. The gene calls are TRBV7-9 and TRBJ1-5; 9 bases are shared with TRBD1. For the CDR3, the DNA is TGTGCCAGCAGTTTAGGACAGGGGAAGGAGCAGCCCCAGCATTTT. Translating it yields CASSLGQGKEQPQHF.